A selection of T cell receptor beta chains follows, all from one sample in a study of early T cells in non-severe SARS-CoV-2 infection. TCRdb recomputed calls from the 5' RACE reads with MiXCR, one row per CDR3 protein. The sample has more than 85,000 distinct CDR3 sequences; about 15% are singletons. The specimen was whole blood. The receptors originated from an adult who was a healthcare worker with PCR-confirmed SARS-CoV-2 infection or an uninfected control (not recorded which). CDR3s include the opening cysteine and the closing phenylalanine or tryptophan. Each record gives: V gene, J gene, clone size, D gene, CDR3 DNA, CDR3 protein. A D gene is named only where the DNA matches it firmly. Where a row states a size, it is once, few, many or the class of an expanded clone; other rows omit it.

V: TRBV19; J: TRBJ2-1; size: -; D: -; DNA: TGTGCCAGTAGTCCGTATAGGGGATCGGCCTACAATGAGCAGTTCTTC; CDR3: CASSPYRGSAYNEQFF
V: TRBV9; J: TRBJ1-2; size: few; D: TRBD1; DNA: TGTGCCAGCAGCGCGGGGGACAGTTCCCCGGGGGGCTACACCTTC; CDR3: CASSAGDSSPGGYTF
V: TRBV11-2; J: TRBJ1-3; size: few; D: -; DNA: TGTGCCAGCAGCTTATCCCCAAGACAGAGCTCTGGAAACACCATATATTTT; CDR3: CASSLSPRQSSGNTIYF
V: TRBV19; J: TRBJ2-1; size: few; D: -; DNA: TGTGCCAGTACCCATACGACAAGCTCCTACAATGAGCAGTTCTTC; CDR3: CASTHTTSSYNEQFF
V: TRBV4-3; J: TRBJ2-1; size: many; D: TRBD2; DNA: TGCGCCAGCAGCCAAGATGTTCTAGCGGGGGTCTCCTACAATGAGCAGTTCTTC; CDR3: CASSQDVLAGVSYNEQFF
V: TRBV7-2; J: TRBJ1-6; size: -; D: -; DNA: TGTGCCAGCAGCTTAATGGGGGCGGGGAATTCACCCCTCCACTTT; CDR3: CASSLMGAGNSPLHF
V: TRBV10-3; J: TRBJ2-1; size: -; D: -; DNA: TGTGCCATCAGTGGAACGGAGTCTGAGCAGTTCTTC; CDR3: CAISGTESEQFF
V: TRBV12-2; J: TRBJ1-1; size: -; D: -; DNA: TGTGCAAGTCGCCCTTTTGGCCGGAGGTGGGCTTTCTTT; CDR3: CASRPFGRRWAFF
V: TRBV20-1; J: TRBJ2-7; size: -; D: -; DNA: TGCAGTGCTATAGGGGGGAATCTCTACGAGCAGTACTTC; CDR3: CSAIGGNLYEQYF
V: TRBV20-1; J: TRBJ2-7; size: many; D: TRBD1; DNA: TGCAGTGCCAGAGCGGACAGGGAGAGCTCCTACGAGCAGTACTTC; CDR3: CSARADRESSYEQYF
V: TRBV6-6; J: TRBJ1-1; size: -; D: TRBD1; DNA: TGTGCCAGCAGTTCCACCGGGACAGGGGACACTGAAGCTTTCTTT; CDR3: CASSSTGTGDTEAFF
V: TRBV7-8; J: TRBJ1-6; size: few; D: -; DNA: TGTGCCAGCAGCCAGGTCCAGGTCCCTAATTCACCCCTCCACTTT; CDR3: CASSQVQVPNSPLHF
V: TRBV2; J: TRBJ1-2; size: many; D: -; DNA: TGTGCCAGCAGTGAATCCGGCTATGGCTACACCTTC; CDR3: CASSESGYGYTF
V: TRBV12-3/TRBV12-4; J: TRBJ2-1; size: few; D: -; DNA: TGTGCCAGCAGTTTAGTGGCTGGCGGGGCCAGGTTATTGAATGAGCAGTTCTTC; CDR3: CASSLVAGGARLLNEQFF
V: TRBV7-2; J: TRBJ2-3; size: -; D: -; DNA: TGTGCCAGCAGCTTTGATTCCTCCACAGATACGCAGTATTTT; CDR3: CASSFDSSTDTQYF
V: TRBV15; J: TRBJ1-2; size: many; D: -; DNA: TGTGCCACCAGCAGAGGAGGGGTTGGCTATGGCTACACCTTC; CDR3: CATSRGGVGYGYTF
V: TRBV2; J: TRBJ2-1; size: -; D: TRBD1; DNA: TGTGCCAGCAGTACAGATCCTTACGCCGGGACAGGTGGTTCCTACAATGAGCAGTTCTTC; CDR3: CASSTDPYAGTGGSYNEQFF
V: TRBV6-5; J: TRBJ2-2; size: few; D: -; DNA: TGTGCCAGCAGTAACAGTTACACCGGGGAGCTGTTTTTT; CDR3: CASSNSYTGELFF
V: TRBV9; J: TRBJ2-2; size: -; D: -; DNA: TGTGCCAGCAGCGTAGACCTCAGTGAGACAGCCGGGGAGCTGTTTTTT; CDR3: CASSVDLSETAGELFF
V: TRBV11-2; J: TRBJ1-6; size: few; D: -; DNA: TGTGCCAGCAGCTTAAGTTCGGGGAATAATTCACCCCTCCACTTT; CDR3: CASSLSSGNNSPLHF
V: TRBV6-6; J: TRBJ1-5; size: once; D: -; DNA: TGTGCCAGCAGCATAATTGGTGGCAATCAGCCCCAGCATTTT; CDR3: CASSIIGGNQPQHF
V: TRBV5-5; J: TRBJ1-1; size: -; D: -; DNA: TGTGCCAGCAGCCTAGGCGGATATGGTGAAGCTTTCTTT; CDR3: CASSLGGYGEAFF
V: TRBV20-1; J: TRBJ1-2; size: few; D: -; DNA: TGCAGTGCTAGTTTGGGACAAGTGGATGGCTACACCTTC; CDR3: CSASLGQVDGYTF
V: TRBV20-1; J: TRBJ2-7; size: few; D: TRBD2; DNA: TGCAGTGCTAAGGGGACTAGCGGATCCTACGAGCAGTACTTC; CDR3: CSAKGTSGSYEQYF
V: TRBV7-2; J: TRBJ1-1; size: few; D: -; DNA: TGTGCCACCCGTGTGACCGGAGAAACTAACACTGAAGCTTTCTTT; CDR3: CATRVTGETNTEAFF
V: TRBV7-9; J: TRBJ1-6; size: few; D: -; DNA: TGTGCCAGCAGCTTAGCTCCCGGGGGGAATTCACCCCTCCACTTT; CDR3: CASSLAPGGNSPLHF
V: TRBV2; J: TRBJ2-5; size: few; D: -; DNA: TGTGCCAGCAACCGGCTCCAAGAGACCCAGTACTTC; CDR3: CASNRLQETQYF
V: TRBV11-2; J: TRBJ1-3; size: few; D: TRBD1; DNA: TGTGCCAGCAGCTTAGCCCAGACAGGGAATGGAAACACCATATATTTT; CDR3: CASSLAQTGNGNTIYF
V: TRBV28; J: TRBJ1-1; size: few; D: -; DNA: TGTGCCAGCAGCCATGGACGGCTAATCATGAACACTGAAGCTTTCTTT; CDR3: CASSHGRLIMNTEAFF
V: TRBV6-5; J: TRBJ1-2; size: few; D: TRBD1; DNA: TGTGCCAGCAGTCGATCGGGACAGGGGGGCGGCTACACCTTC; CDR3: CASSRSGQGGGYTF
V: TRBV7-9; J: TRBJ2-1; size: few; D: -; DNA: TGTGCCAGCAGCTTAGGTAGCAGTGAGCAGTTCTTC; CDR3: CASSLGSSEQFF
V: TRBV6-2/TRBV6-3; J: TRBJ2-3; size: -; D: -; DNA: TGTGCCAGCAGTAGACCTACGGCCGGCCTCGGTGATACGCAGTATTTT; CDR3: CASSRPTAGLGDTQYF